Presented here are 20 T cell receptor beta chains from one specimen sequenced in a study of T-cell reconstitution after alpha-beta-depleted transplantation in children. A TCRbeta library incorporating unique molecular identifiers was prepared. Via MiXCR, TCRdb re-called the PCR reads, giving one row per CDR3 protein. In the table there are about 980,000 distinct CDR3 sequences, about 29% of which are singletons. The source material was PBMCs, mostly from graft donor cells, sampled 360 days after TCRalphabeta/CD19-depleted stem cell transplant. The receptors originated from a boy under three years old who had a stem cell transplant for SCID, so the T cells may come from the graft donor.

CDR3 protein: CSARDQVAGGKGPETQYF. The CDR3 region has the DNA TGCAGTGCTAGAGATCAGGTAGCGGGGGGTAAAGGTCCGGAGACCCAGTACTTC. The V gene is TRBV20-1, the J gene TRBJ2-5, with 10 bases matching TRBD2. Germline CDR1 is DFQATT and CDR2 is SNEGSKA (reference sequence). CDR3 length: 18 residues. The trim removed 0 bases at V and 5 bases at J, leaving 15 bases unmatched.

In this sample, this clonotype turned up a few times. This chain uses TRBV9 with TRBJ1-1; TRBD1 matches at 7 bases. Germline V gene data show CDR1 as SGDLS and CDR2 as YYNGEE. The CDR3 runs 16 residues. Trimming cost V 4 bases and J 0 bases; bases outside gene matches: 9. The CDR3 sequence is CASSQGGDSLNTEAFF. CDR3 DNA sequence: TGTGCCAGCAGCCAAGGGGGGGACAGCCTGAACACTGAAGCTTTCTTT.

Only a few counts were recorded for this clonotype. The chain uses TRBV15 and TRBJ1-5; D not certain. Deletions cut 3 bases from V and 5 bases from J, with 11 bases between. The CDR3 extends over 14 amino acids. CDR1 is LNHNV, CDR2 YYDKDF, per germline (reference sequence). The CDR3, as DNA: TGTGCCACCAGCAGCAGCTTTATCGATCAGCCCCAGCATTTT. Its translation is CATSSSFIDQPQHF.

This clonotype was seen a few times. The J gene is TRBJ2-1, the V gene TRBV5-1, with 11 bases identical to TRBD2. The CDR3 spans 17 residues. Losses at the gene ends were 4 bases for V and 0 bases for J; bases not matched to a gene: 6. The germline V gene has CDR1 SGHRS and CDR2 YFSETQ. CDR3 sequence (DNA): TGCGCCAGCAGCCATGGACTAGCGGGCGCCTCCTACAATGAGCAGTTCTTC. Translation gives CASSHGLAGASYNEQFF.

The V call is TRBV28, the J call TRBJ2-5; 7 bases match TRBD2. The J segment lost 4 bases and the V segment lost 3 bases, leaving 8 bases of the junction unmatched. CDR3 length: 15 residues. The germline gives CDR1 MDHEN, CDR2 SYDVKM. The CDR3 DNA is TGTGCCAGCAGTTTCCGGACTAGTCGGATAGAGACCCAGTACTTC. Its translation: CASSFRTSRIETQYF.

This clonotype was seen a few times. The chain has TRBV5-1 and TRBJ2-5, with 9 bases aligning to TRBD1. The germline gives CDR1 SGHRS, CDR2 YFSETQ. V lost 1 base and J lost 5; bases outside the gene matches: 12. The CDR3 covers 17 residues. The CDR3 sequence: CASSLPFAGTGSETQYF. Here the CDR3 DNA reads TGCGCCAGCAGCTTGCCCTTCGCCGGGACAGGGTCGGAGACCCAGTACTTC. The full variable domain, rest sourced from reference TRBV5-1 and TRBJ2-5, is KAGVTQTPRYLIKTRGQQVTLSCSPISGHRSVSWYQQTPGQGLQFLFEYFSETQRNKGNFPGRFSGRQFSNSRSEMNVSTLELGDSALYLCASSLPFAGTGSETQYFGPGTRLLVL.

The chain is built from TRBV5-6 and TRBJ2-3, with D possibly being TRBD2 (6 bases). Germline-derived CDR1 and CDR2 are SGHDT and YYEEEE. Between the trimmed V and J ends, which lost 3 bases and 6 bases, there was a span of 20 bases. The CDR3 has 16 amino acids. The CDR3, as DNA: TGTGCCAGCAGCTGGTCCCTACTAGCTCCTGAGGATACGCAGTATTTT. Residues: CASSWSLLAPEDTQYF.

The table lists this clonotype with a few counts. This chain uses TRBV6-5 with TRBJ2-7; D possibly corresponds to TRBD2 (5 bases). Deletions cut 4 bases from V and 2 bases from J, with 15 bases between. Germline CDR1 and CDR2: MNHEY and SVGAGI. The length of the CDR3 is 15 residues. The CDR3 reads CASSSTSGRAYEQYF. CDR3 nucleotide sequence: TGTGCCAGCAGTTCCACGAGCGGCAGAGCCTACGAGCAGTACTTC.

The chain uses TRBV10-3 and TRBJ2-3, with D maybe TRBD1 (6 bases). V shed 5 bases and J shed 4 bases, with 10 bases lying between them. Looked up from germline, CDR1 is ENHRY and CDR2 is SYGVKD. The CDR3 loop spans 13 amino acids. CDR3 loop: CAISTGTPDTQYF. Here the CDR3 DNA reads TGTGCCATCAGTACGGGGACACCAGATACGCAGTATTTT.

The gene calls are TRBV4-3 and TRBJ2-5; D gene ambiguous. The CDR3 loop spans 16 amino acids. Between the trimmed V and J ends, which lost 0 bases and 4 bases, there was a span of 15 bases. In germline, CDR1 is LGHNA, CDR2 YSLEER. CDR3 sequence: CASSQDSTRSVETQYF. CDR3 DNA sequence: TGCGCCAGCAGCCAAGATTCGACCAGATCCGTAGAGACCCAGTACTTC.

This clonotype was detected only a few times. The chain is built from TRBV5-1 and TRBJ1-1; no clear D gene. The germline V gene has CDR1 SGHRS and CDR2 YFSETQ. The CDR3 extends over 13 amino acids. Trimming left V 0 bases short and J 5 bases short, with 8 bases between. The CDR3 spells CASSLAQETEAFF. The CDR3 DNA reads TGCGCCAGCAGCTTGGCCCAAGAGACTGAAGCTTTCTTT.

CDR3 amino acids: CASSVGSTASYEQYF. The CDR3 coding sequence is TGTGCCAGCAGCGTGGGAAGCACAGCATCCTACGAGCAGTACTTC. V gene TRBV9 combines with J gene TRBJ2-7; D gene unclear. This CDR3 is built from 15 residues. The V gene's germline CDR1 is SGDLS and CDR2 YYNGEE. Trimming shortened V by 2 bases and J by 1 base, and 13 bases separated the two germline ends.

The table lists this clonotype with a count of one. The chain has TRBV15 and TRBJ2-5; TRBD2 matches at 11 bases. The CDR3 loop spans 19 amino acids. Germline CDR1 reads LNHNV; CDR2 reads YYDKDF (reference sequence). V dropped 0 bases and J dropped 0; count of bases not matched to a gene: 9. For the CDR3, the DNA is TGTGCCACCAGCAGAGATCCCGAACTAGCGGGGGCTTACCAAGAGACCCAGTACTTC. Its translation is CATSRDPELAGAYQETQYF.

The chain recombines TRBV6-5 with TRBJ2-1; D possibly corresponds to TRBD2 (8 bases). V lost 6 bases, J lost 4 bases, and 22 bases lay in between. CDR3 length equals 17 residues. CDR1 and CDR2 (germline): MNHEY, SVGAGI. The CDR3 spells CASSPGGRQGGYNEQFF. The CDR3 region has the DNA TGTGCCAGCAGCCCGGGGGGGAGACAGGGAGGATACAATGAGCAGTTCTTC.

Details on this clonotype: An end of the junction differs from the germline gene, which may be a read error. CDR3 region: CASSFVPGRSNTEAFF. Written as DNA, the CDR3 is TGTGCCAGCAGCTTCGTACCGGGACGGTCGAACACTGAAGCTTTCTTT. This chain connects TRBV4-1 to TRBJ1-1; D possibly corresponds to TRBD1 (5 bases). The CDR3 has 16 residues. Germline lookup yields CDR1 MGHRA and CDR2 YSYEKL.

The CDR3, as DNA: TGTGCCATCAGTGAGTCGGGGGGGACGAACCAAGAGACCCAGTACTTC. As protein: CAISESGGTNQETQYF. The J gene is TRBJ2-5, the V gene TRBV10-3; 7 nucleotides line up with TRBD2. Germline V CDR1 and CDR2: ENHRY, SYGVKD. V trimming: 0 bases; J trimming: 0 bases; junction bases outside the gene matches: 4. The CDR3 is 16 residues long.

This rearrangement joins TRBV5-1 to TRBJ1-2; D may be TRBD1 (6 bases). CDR1 SGHRS and CDR2 YFSETQ come from the germline V gene. Trimming left V 6 bases short and J 7 bases short, with 25 bases between. There are 16 residues in the CDR3. The CDR3 is CASTLSFRGSESGYTF. In DNA, the CDR3 is TGCGCCAGCACCCTTAGCTTCAGGGGCAGCGAGAGTGGCTACACCTTC.

The V gene is TRBV5-1, the J gene TRBJ2-5; D is ambiguous. This CDR3 is built from 16 residues. The germline CDR1 and CDR2 sequences are SGHRS and YFSETQ. The V end lost 0 bases, the J end lost 1 base, and 13 bases lay between the germline ends. The CDR3, as DNA: TGCGCCAGCAGCTTGGGCGGCCTTATGGGCCAAGAGACCCAGTACTTC. This translates into CASSLGGLMGQETQYF.

J is TRBJ2-5 and V is TRBV10-3, with D perhaps matching TRBD2 (6 bases). Trimming left V 10 bases short and J 0 bases short, with 18 bases between. This CDR3 spans 15 amino acids. CDR1 is ENHRY and CDR2 is SYGVKD in the germline V gene. CDR3 protein: CATGTGTRYQETQYF. CDR3 DNA: TGTGCCACCGGGACCGGGACTCGCTACCAAGAGACCCAGTACTTC.

This clonotype was seen more than once but under ten times. The chain recombines TRBV20-1 with TRBJ2-3, with a weak D call TRBD2 (6 bases). Trimming cost V 1 base and J 3 bases, with 14 bases left between them. This CDR3 has 15 amino acids. The germline CDR1 and CDR2 sequences are DFQATT and SNEGSKA (reference sequence). This chain's CDR3 is CSARVGQGGTDTQYF. The CDR3 DNA reads as TGCAGTGCTAGAGTTGGTCAGGGAGGTACAGATACGCAGTATTTT.